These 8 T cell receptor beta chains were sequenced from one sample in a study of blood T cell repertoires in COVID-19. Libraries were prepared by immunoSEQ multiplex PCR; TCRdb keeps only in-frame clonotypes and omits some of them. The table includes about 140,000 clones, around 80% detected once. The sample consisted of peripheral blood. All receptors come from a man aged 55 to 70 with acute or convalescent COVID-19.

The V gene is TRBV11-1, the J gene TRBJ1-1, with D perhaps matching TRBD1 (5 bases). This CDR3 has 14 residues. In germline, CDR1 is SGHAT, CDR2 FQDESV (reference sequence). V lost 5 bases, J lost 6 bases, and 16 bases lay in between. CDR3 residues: CASSRGQGRSEAFF. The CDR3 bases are TGTGCCAGCAGCCGAGGCCAGGGAAGGTCTGAAGCTTTCTTT. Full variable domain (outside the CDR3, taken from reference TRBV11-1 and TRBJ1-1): EAEVAQSPRYKITEKSQAVAFWCDPISGHATLYWYRQILGQGPELLVQFQDESVVDDSQLPKDRFSAERLKGVDSTLKIQPAELGDSAMYLCASSRGQGRSEAFFGQGTRLTVV.

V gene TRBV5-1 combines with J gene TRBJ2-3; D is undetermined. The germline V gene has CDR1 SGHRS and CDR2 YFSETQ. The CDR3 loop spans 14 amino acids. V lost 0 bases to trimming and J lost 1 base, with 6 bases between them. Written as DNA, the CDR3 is TGCGCCAGCAGCTTGGTATCAGGCACAGATACGCAGTATTTT. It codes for CASSLVSGTDTQYF.

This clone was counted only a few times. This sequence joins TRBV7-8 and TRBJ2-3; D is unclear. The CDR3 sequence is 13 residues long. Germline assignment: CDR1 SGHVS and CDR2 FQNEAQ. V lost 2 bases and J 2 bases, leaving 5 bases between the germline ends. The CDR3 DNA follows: TGTGCCAGCAGCTTACAGGACACAGATACGCAGTATTTT. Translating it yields CASSLQDTDTQYF.

The DNA for the CDR3 is TGTGCCAGCAGCTACCTAACGGTTTTCCCTAATGAGCAGTTCTTC. Its translation: CASSYLTVFPNEQFF. The gene calls are TRBV3-1 (or the pseudogene TRBV3-2) and TRBJ2-1; no clear D gene. The V end lost 5 bases, the J end lost 7 bases, and 18 bases lay between the germline ends. CDR1 and CDR2 (germline): LGHDT, YNNKEL (reference sequence). This CDR3 contains 15 residues.

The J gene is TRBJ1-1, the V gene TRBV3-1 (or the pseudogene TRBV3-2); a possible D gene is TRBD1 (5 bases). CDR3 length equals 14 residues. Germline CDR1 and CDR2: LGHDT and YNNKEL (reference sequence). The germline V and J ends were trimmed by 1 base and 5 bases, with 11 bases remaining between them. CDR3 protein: CASSQVGLRTEAFF. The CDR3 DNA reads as TGTGCCAGCAGCCAAGTGGGGCTAAGAACTGAAGCTTTCTTT.

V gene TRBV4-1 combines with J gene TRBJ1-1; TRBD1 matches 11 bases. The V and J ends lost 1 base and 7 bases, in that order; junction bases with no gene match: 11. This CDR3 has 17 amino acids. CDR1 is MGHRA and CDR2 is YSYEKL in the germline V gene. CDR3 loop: CASSQVTGTGGRNEAFF. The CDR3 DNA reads TGCGCCAGCAGCCAAGTCACCGGGACAGGGGGACGAAATGAAGCTTTCTTT.

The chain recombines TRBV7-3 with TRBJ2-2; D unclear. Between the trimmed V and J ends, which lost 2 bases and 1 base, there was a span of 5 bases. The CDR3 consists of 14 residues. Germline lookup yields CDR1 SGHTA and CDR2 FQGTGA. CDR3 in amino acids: CASSLAGNTGELFF. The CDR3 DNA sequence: TGTGCCAGCAGCTTAGCAGGGAACACCGGGGAGCTGTTTTTT.

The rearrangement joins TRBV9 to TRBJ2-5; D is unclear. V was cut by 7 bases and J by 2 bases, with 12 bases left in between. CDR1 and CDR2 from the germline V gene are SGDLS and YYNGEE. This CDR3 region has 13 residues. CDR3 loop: CASQKSYQETQYF. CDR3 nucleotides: TGTGCCAGCCAGAAGTCTTATCAAGAGACCCAGTACTTC.